The sequence of this T cell receptor beta chain was determined in a study of cytomegalovirus exposure and HLA in healthy donors (dated by TCRdb to about 2017). Regarding the complete study: In an earlier analysis of 587 of the donors, roughly 300 Gb of sequence data and approximately 120 million unique TCR beta sequences from roughly 180 million T cells were reported. Rather than using new phenotypic data, the later analysis identified candidate immune exposures from TCR beta sequences and from how often those sequences occurred across donors. To decide whether each TCR beta V gene segment behaved as functional or pseudogenic, an earlier analysis of some 580 of the donors relied on high-throughput TCR beta sequencing. Donor age, sex, ethnicity and CMV serostatus were compiled alongside the repertoire data. A later analysis re-analyzed previously published TCR beta repertoires from several hundred donors and added high-resolution HLA genotyping to study TCR occurrence patterns. The study combined high-throughput TCR immunosequencing, statistical association of individual TCRs with disease status, and machine learning to predict cytomegalovirus infection status. Roughly five DR-DQ haplotypes were handled as single units for association and clustering, since linkage in the cohort was strong. The study aimed to test whether cataloging public T cell receptors could reveal signatures of past pathogen exposure. Typing coverage varied by locus: roughly 629-640 donors for A, B, C, DRB1 and DQB1; roughly 560 for DQA1; more than 600 for DPA1; approximately 470 for DPB1. Among 300 to 500 genotyped donors of the cohort, an average of approximately 240,000 unique TCR beta nucleotide sequences was sequenced per donor, of which 15% to 20% were non-productive. The study used immunosequencing to profile the T cell repertoires of several hundred subjects and linked those repertoires to cytomegalovirus serostatus. An early release that covered 500 to 800 HLA-typed donors contained approximately 300 gigabases of sequencing data and roughly 84 million unique TCR sequences. A later genetic analysis took genome-wide SNP genotypes for 398 of the 666 donors and used that subset as a discovery cohort. Of the 350 to 450 genotyped donors, around 81% fell in the genetic ancestry cluster associated with self-reported Caucasian donors. All discovery cohort repertoires had been generated on a single sequencing platform. HLA typing covered class I and class II loci at four-digit resolution. Along with the approximately 600-subject first cohort, a separate validation cohort of 120 different subjects was used. Summary of the overall study and its limitations: A total of 150 or so TCR beta chains were listed by the study as associated with cytomegalovirus. A further reported finding was that TCR beta sequences accurately predicted the HLA-A and HLA-B alleles for most subjects in the first cohort. Several of the top co-occurrence clusters appeared to be linked to parvovirus B19, influenza, CMV and Epstein-Barr virus, according to a later analysis. At a false discovery rate of 0.05, a later analysis linked around 17,000 TCR beta sequences to specific HLA alleles. In vitro tests confirmed that a few of the cytomegalovirus-associated TCR beta chains recognize cytomegalovirus antigens. The classifier was reported to diagnose cytomegalovirus status with high specificity and sensitivity in both the original and validation cohorts. Most TCR sequences were seen in very few donors, while some public TCRs were found in many individuals. Approximately 16 rarely observed V segments, including chromosome 9 orphons, were excluded from the earlier analysis of some 590 of the donors because counts were too low. Compared with the approximately 670-donor mean, donors in an Asian-associated ancestry cluster had fewer N-insertions in productive TCRs, according to a later genetic analysis. V-gene and J-gene trimming of TCR beta chains was associated with a missense DCLRE1C variant in a later genetic analysis, and the association was replicated in an independent cohort. The sequencing pipeline was judged likely to have produced a cluster of highly shared sequence variants as a technical artifact. According to a later analysis, most CMV-associated TCR beta chains appeared to be HLA-restricted, and the HLA associations seemed to be driven largely by CMV exposure. In an earlier analysis of over 550 of the donors, most TCR beta V segments were observed in productive rearrangements about 90% or about 30% of the time, broadly matching IMGT annotations. Roughly uniform sequencing depth across donors was assumed in presence/absence analyses, although this assumption may not hold. HLA typing was unavailable for some donors at each locus, so association tests used only the typed subset. CMV serostatus was the only immune exposure information available for the cohort. When HLA alleles, especially DR and DQ, strongly co-occurred, attributing TCR associations to individual alleles was difficult. It was suggested by the authors that the approach could potentially be generalized to other disease states and immunological phenotypes. In a later analysis, HLA-associated TCR beta chains showed more clonal expansion and lower generation probabilities than non-associated chains that were equally common. A later analysis found that TCR association rates varied across HLA loci, with DRB1 alleles showing the most associated TCRs and HLA-C alleles the fewest. Some IMGT-functional V segments, including TRBV6-2 and TRBV6-3, could not be told apart with the 87-base-pair reads, so those segments were excluded. Only TCR beta chains were sequenced in this cohort, and the absence of alpha or paired-chain data limited detectable features. Correlated functional status among segregating V segments might reflect linkage disequilibrium, but an unknown experimental factor could not be ruled out.

Taken from the germline V gene (reference sequence), the CDR1 and CDR2 loops are LNHNV and YYDKDF. The CDR3 runs 19 residues from the cysteine to the phenylalanine. Just the 57-base CDR3 DNA is kept, in frame starting at base 1. For this clone: Its antigen target is currently unknown. This sequence may be a read error, since a much larger clone differs from it by one base.

Library preparation used the immunoSEQ multiplex PCR assay. The multiplex PCR relied on a mix of 60 forward primers for TCR Vbeta segments and 13 reverse primers for TCR Jbeta segments. A multiplex PCR assay on genomic DNA amplified the CDR3 region of rearranged TCR beta genes. Amplified TCR beta libraries were sequenced as 87-base-pair reads on the Illumina HiSeq System. In the source study's methods: Across the roughly 640 repertoires, a later analysis counted tens of millions of unique TCR beta chains, around 10 million of which were shared by at least two donors. To remove PCR and sequencing errors, raw reads were error-corrected and collapsed into unique sequences using a nearest-neighbor algorithm that merged closely related sequences. CDR3 sequences were aligned to IMGT reference sequences to assign V, D and J gene segments. For a sequence to be retained, a match of at least six nucleotides was required to both a V gene segment and a J gene segment. Rearrangements were called productive when the CDR3 lacked stop codons and stayed in frame with V and J; all others were non-productive. Following IMGT convention, CDR3 was defined as the stretch from the second conserved V-encoded cysteine to the conserved J-encoded phenylalanine. In an earlier analysis of more than 550 of the donors, sequences lacking an unambiguous match to a single V gene segment were excluded. An earlier analysis of about 600 of the donors called V segments functional above 56.7% productive rearrangements and segregating when the between-donor standard deviation exceeded 5%. To diagnose cytomegalovirus status from the catalog of TCR beta chain sequences, a statistical classification framework was built. In a later analysis, TCR nucleotide sequences were compared against IMGT/GENE-DB human TR gene sequences so that V and J genes could be assigned. In a later analysis, CDR3 sequences and most-parsimonious VDJ recombination scenarios were assigned using the TCRdist pipeline. A later analysis defined each TCR beta chain by its CDR3 amino acid sequence plus V-gene family, and excluded reads lacking a unique V-gene family. To address suspected cross-contamination and a sequencing artifact, a later analysis removed over 500 highly shared, low-generation-probability nucleotide sequences. In a later analysis, a clonal expansion index for each public chain was calculated from normalized within-repertoire ranks of inferred template counts. In a later analysis, generation probabilities were computed using a VDJ recombination model fitted to out-of-frame rearrangements, and the results were checked against IGoR. In a later analysis, hypergeometric tests were used to score TCR-TCR, TCR-HLA and TCR-CMV co-occurrence, with a repertoire-size bias correction applied to TCR pairs. To estimate false discovery rates, a later analysis permuted the HLA or CMV assignments 20 times. In a later analysis, co-occurring TCRs were grouped using DBSCAN, with TCRdist sequence similarity added in when clustering inside HLA-allele-positive subsets. Repertoires with fewer than 30,000 or more than 120,000 public chains, plus five repertoires with anomalous nucleotide sharing, were excluded from co-occurrence clustering. In TCRdb, the immuneACCESS table is reduced to in-frame sequences with V and J assigned. These tables do not hold every clone; where another copy was compared, an unresolved V gene accounts for under half, and the others remain unexplained. V, J and clone size reflect that table, while D and trimming were determined from the DNA. In this sample the table shows about 190,000 clones, just under 75% of which occur a single time. The ten largest clones capture approximately 3% of the sample.

In total, approximately 690 healthy bone marrow donors made up the cohort. Cohort members were all nominally healthy when sampled, although unrecorded immune exposures were likely present. The donor was CMV seropositive and was included in the group of approximately 310 seropositive cohort members. A peripheral blood sample was collected from each donor, and TCR beta sequencing was performed on peripheral blood mononuclear cells. Genomic DNA was extracted from the blood cell samples with the Qiagen DNeasy Blood Extraction Kit. The sample taken for sequencing was PBMCs. This clonotype was obtained from a woman in her twenties or thirties in good health and CMV-seropositive. This chain is built from TRBV15 and TRBJ2-2, with 8 central nucleotides matching TRBD2. The CDR3 loop reads CATSPSRRGGFTNPGELFF. The DNA sequence is TGTGCCACCAGCCCCTCGCGACGCGGGGGGTTCACGAACCCCGGGGAGCTGTTTTTT. When the CDR3 is completed using the reference TRBV15 and TRBJ2-2 genes on either side, the full variable domain is DAMVIQNPRYQVTQFGKPVTLSCSQTLNHNVMYWYQQKSSQAPKLLFHYYDKDFNNEADTPDNFQSRRPNTSFCFLDIRSPGLGDTAMYLCATSPSRRGGFTNPGELFFGEGSRLTVL.